What follows are 10 T cell receptor beta chains derived from one specimen sequenced in a study of CD8 T cells in ankylosing spondylitis. TCRdb re-called the 5' RACE reads with MiXCR, one entry per CDR3 protein. The sample lists approximately 100,000 distinct CDR3 sequences; under 30% were seen once. The sequencing input was synovial fluid, either unsorted or a sorted T cell fraction (not recorded which). The receptor set was obtained from a male donor with ankylosing spondylitis.

This rearrangement joins TRBV12-5 to TRBJ2-2, with D unclear. Per germline, CDR1 LGHNT and CDR2 FRNRAP. The CDR3 is made up of 15 amino acids. Trimming removed 5 bases from V and 2 bases from J, with 12 bases in between. The chain's CDR3 is CASGPRPDNTGELFF. The DNA of the CDR3 is TGTGCTAGTGGTCCCCGACCCGATAACACCGGGGAGCTGTTTTTT.

The chain uses TRBV2 and TRBJ2-7, with a weak D call TRBD1 (6 bases). In germline, CDR1 is SNHLY, CDR2 FYNNEI. V lost 5 bases and J lost 9, with 14 bases in between. The CDR3 consists of 12 residues. The CDR3 region is CASSIDRSGQYV. The CDR3 DNA follows: TGTGCCAGCAGTATCGACAGGTCGGGGCAGTACGTC.

Only a few counts were recorded for this clonotype. V and J are TRBV7-8 and TRBJ2-4, with D possibly TRBD1 on 6 matching bases. CDR1 SGHVS and CDR2 FQNEAQ come from the germline V gene. The CDR3 runs 18 residues. The V and J ends lost 5 bases and 2 bases respectively, with 22 bases between them. The CDR3 nucleotides are TGTGCCAGCAGCCTCATGGGGACATCACCTGGCCCCAAAAACATTCAGTACTTC. Residues: CASSLMGTSPGPKNIQYF.

This clonotype was seen repeatedly, ten times or more. The chain recombines TRBV5-1 with TRBJ2-6; D not certain. CDR3 size: 16 residues. Trimming shortened V by 0 bases and J by 1 base, and 8 bases separated the two germline ends. Germline CDR1 and CDR2: SGHRS and YFSETQ. This CDR3 reads CASSLGFSSGANVLTF. The CDR3 region has the DNA TGCGCCAGCAGCTTGGGTTTCAGTTCTGGGGCCAACGTCCTGACTTTC.

This clonotype was observed a few times. V usage is TRBV20-1 and J usage is TRBJ1-5; D unresolved. Trimming pared 3 bases from V and 5 bases from J, leaving 11 bases between. Germline CDR1 reads DFQATT; CDR2 reads SNEGSKA (reference sequence). This CDR3 has 13 amino acids. The CDR3 sequence: CSASYGEHQPQHF. For the CDR3, the DNA is TGCAGTGCTAGTTACGGTGAACATCAGCCCCAGCATTTT.

This clonotype was found many times. J is TRBJ2-5 and V is TRBV20-1, with 9 bases aligning to TRBD2. Trimming removed 3 bases from V and 5 bases from J; junction bases left unmatched: 13. The length of the CDR3 is 16 residues. Looked up from germline, CDR1 is DFQATT and CDR2 is SNEGSKA (reference sequence). CDR3 residues: CSASRDSAGGTETQYF. Here the CDR3 DNA reads TGCAGTGCTAGTCGAGATTCAGCGGGAGGTACGGAGACCCAGTACTTC.

This chain joins TRBV20-1 and TRBJ2-5; D perhaps matches TRBD2 (6 bases). This CDR3 is 17 amino acids long. The germline gives CDR1 DFQATT, CDR2 SNEGSKA (reference sequence). With 0 bases removed from V and 5 bases from J, the gap between germline ends came to 22 bases. CDR3 in amino acids: CSARDLGRTTSWETQYF. CDR3 nucleotide sequence: TGCAGTGCTAGAGATCTAGGAAGGACGACTAGTTGGGAGACCCAGTACTTC.

The V gene is TRBV11-2, the J gene TRBJ2-2, with a possible D match to TRBD2 (7 bases). V was shortened by 8 bases and J by 4 bases, with 14 bases between the two germline ends. Germline V gene lookup returns CDR1 SGHAT and CDR2 FQNNGV. The CDR3 sequence is 14 residues long. DNA for the CDR3: TGTGCCAGCGCTTACGGGGGGCTCACCGGGGAGCTGTTTTTT. Protein sequence: CASAYGGLTGELFF.

This clonotype has at least ten counts. The V call is TRBV16, the J call TRBJ2-7; D unresolved. The length of the CDR3 is 11 residues. Germline assignment: CDR1 KGHSY and CDR2 FQNENV. V lost 4 bases to trimming and J lost 4 bases, with 5 bases between them. This CDR3 reads CASSPGYEQYF. The CDR3 coding sequence is TGTGCCAGCAGCCCCGGGTACGAGCAGTACTTC.

This clonotype was observed at least ten times. V usage is TRBV15 and J usage is TRBJ2-6; 9 bases agree with TRBD1. The CDR3 is made up of 14 amino acids. V was clipped by 0 bases and J by 9 bases; unmatched bases: 0. CDR1 is LNHNV, CDR2 YYDKDF, per germline (reference sequence). The CDR3 region is CATSREGQGNVLTF. CDR3 DNA sequence: TGTGCCACCAGCAGAGAGGGACAGGGCAACGTCCTGACTTTC.